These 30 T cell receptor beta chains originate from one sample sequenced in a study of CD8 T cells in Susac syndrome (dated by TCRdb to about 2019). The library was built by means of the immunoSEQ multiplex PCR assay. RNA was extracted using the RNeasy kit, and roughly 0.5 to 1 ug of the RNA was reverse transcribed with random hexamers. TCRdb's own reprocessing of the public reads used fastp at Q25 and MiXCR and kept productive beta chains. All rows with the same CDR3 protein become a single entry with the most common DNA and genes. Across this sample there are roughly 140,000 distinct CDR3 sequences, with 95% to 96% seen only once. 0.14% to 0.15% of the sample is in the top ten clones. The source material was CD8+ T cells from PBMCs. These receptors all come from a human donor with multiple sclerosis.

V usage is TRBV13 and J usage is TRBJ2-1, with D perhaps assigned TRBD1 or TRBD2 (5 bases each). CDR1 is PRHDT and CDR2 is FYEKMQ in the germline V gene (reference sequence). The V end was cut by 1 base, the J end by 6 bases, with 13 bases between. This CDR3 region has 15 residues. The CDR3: CASSLEGPKGNEQFF. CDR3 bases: TGTGCCAGCAGCTTAGAGGGACCCAAGGGCAATGAGCAGTTCTTC.

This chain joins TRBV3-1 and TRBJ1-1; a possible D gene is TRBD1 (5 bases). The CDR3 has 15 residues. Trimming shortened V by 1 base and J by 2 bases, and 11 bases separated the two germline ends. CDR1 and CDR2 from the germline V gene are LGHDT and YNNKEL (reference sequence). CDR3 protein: CASSQGSGRNTEAFF. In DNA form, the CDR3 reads TGTGCCAGCAGCCAAGGTTCAGGGCGAAACACTGAAGCTTTCTTT.

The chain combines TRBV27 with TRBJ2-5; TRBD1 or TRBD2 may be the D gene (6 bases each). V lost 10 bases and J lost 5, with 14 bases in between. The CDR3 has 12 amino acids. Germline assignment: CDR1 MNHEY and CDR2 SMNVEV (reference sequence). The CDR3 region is CATARRGETQYF. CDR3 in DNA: TGTGCCACCGCAAGGAGGGGGGAGACCCAGTACTTC.

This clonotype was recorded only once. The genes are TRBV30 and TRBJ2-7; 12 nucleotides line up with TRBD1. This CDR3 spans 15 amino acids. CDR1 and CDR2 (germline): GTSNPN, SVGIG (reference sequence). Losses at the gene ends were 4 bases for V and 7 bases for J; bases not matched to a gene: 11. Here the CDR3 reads CAWNEGTGGEEEQYF. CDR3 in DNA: TGTGCCTGGAATGAGGGGACAGGGGGCGAGGAGGAGCAGTACTTC.

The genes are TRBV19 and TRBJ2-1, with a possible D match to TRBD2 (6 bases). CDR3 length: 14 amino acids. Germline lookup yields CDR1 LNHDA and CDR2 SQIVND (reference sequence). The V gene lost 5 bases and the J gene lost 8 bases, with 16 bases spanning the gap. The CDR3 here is CASSLALARDEQFF. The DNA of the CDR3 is TGTGCCAGTAGTCTGGCACTAGCAAGGGATGAGCAGTTCTTC.

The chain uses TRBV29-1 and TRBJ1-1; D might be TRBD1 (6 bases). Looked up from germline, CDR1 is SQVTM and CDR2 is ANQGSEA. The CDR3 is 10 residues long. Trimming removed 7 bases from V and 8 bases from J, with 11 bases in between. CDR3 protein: CSATQGEAFF. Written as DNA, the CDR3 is TGCAGCGCAACACAGGGAGAAGCTTTCTTT. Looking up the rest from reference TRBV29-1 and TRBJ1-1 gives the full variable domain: SAVISQKPSRDICQRGTSLTIQCQVDSQVTMMFWYRQQPGQSLTLIATANQGSEATYESGFVIDKFPISRPNLTFSTLTVSNMSPEDSSIYLCSATQGEAFFGQGTRLTVV.

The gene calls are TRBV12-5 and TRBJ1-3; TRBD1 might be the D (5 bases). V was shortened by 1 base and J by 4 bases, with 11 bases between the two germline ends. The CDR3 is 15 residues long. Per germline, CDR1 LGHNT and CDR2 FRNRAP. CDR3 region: CASGLEQGGGNTIYF. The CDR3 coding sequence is TGTGCTAGTGGTTTGGAGCAGGGCGGAGGAAACACCATATATTTT.

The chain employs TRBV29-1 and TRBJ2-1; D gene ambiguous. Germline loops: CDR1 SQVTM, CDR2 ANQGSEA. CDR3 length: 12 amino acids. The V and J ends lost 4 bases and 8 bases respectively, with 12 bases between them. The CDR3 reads CSVVSLWDEQFF. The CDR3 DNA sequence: TGCAGCGTTGTTAGCCTATGGGATGAGCAGTTCTTC.

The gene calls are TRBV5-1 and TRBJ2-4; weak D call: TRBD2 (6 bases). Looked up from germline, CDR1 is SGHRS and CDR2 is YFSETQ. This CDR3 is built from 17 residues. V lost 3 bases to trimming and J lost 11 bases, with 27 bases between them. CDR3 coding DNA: TGCGCCAGCAGCTCTGAACCGCCGGGAGCCCTAAGGGGTCTTCAGTACTTC. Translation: CASSSEPPGALRGLQYF.

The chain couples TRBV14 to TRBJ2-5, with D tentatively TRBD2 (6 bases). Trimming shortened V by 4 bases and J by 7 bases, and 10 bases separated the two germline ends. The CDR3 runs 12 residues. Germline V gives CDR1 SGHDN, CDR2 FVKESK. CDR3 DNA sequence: TGTGCCAGCAGCCCCCCCGGGAGGACCCAGTACTTC. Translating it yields CASSPPGRTQYF.

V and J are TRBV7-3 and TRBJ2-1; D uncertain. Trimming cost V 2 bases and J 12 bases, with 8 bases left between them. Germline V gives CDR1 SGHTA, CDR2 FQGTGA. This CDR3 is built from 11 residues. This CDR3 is CASSLGTTQFF. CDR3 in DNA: TGTGCCAGCAGCTTAGGAACTACGCAGTTCTTC.

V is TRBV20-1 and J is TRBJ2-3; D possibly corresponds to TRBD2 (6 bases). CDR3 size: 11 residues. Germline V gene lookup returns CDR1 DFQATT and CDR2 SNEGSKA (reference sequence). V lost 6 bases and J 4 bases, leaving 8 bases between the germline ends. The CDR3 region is CSAGTSDTQYF. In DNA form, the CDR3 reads TGCAGTGCGGGGACTTCAGATACGCAGTATTTT.

The DNA of the CDR3 is TGCAGCGTTGAATCGGGGACAGGGATCGGCTACGAGCAGTACTTC. The encoded protein is CSVESGTGIGYEQYF. The J gene is TRBJ2-7, the V gene TRBV29-1, with 9 nucleotides matching TRBD1. After removal of 2 bases from V and 3 bases from J, the junction contained 8 bases not matched to a gene. Germline CDR1 and CDR2: SQVTM and ANQGSEA. This CDR3 spans 15 amino acids.

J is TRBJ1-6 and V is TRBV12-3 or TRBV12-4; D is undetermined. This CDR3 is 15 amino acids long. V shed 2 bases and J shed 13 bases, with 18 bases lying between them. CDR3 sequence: CASSLPPIGRAPLHF. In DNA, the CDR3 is TGTGCCAGCAGTTTACCCCCCATTGGGAGGGCGCCCCTCCACTTT.

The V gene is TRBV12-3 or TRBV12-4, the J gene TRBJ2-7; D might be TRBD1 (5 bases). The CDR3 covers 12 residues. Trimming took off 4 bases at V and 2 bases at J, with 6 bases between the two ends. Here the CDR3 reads CASSWGPYEQYF. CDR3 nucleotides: TGTGCCAGCAGTTGGGGCCCCTACGAGCAGTACTTC.

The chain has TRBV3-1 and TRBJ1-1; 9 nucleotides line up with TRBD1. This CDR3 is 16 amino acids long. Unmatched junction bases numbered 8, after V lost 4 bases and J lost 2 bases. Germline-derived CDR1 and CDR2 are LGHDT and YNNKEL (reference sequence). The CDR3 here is CASSLPVGQGNTEAFF. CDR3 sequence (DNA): TGTGCCAGCAGCCTCCCGGTGGGACAGGGAAACACTGAAGCTTTCTTT.

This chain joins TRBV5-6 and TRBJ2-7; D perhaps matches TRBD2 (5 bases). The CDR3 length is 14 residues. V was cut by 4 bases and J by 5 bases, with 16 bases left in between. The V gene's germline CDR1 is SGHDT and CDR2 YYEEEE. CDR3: CASSGREFSNEQYF. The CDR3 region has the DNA TGTGCCAGCAGCGGAAGGGAGTTTAGTAACGAGCAGTACTTC.

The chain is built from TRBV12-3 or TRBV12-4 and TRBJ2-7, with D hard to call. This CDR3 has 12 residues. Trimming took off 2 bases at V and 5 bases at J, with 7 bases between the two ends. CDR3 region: CASSLSVHEQYV. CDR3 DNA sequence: TGTGCCAGCAGTTTATCCGTCCACGAGCAGTACGTC.

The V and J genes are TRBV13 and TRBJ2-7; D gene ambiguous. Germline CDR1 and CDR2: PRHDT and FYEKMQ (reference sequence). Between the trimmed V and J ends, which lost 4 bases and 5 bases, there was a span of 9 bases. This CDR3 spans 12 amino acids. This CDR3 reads CASSSLTDEQYF. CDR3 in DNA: TGTGCCAGCAGCTCGCTGACCGACGAGCAGTACTTC.

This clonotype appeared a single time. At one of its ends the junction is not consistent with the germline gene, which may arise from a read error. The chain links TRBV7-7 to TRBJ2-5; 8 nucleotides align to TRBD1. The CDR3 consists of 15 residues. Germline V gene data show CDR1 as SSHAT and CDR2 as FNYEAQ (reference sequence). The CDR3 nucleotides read TGTGCTAGCAGCTTAGCGTACAGGGGGTTGGAGACCCAGTACTTC. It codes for CASSLAYRGLETQYF.

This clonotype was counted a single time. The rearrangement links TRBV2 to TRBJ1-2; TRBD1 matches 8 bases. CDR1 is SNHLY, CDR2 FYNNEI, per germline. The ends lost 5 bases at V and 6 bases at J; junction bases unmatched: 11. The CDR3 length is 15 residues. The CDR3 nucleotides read TGTGCCAGCAGTTTCGGACAGGGTAATGTAGATGGCTACACCTTC. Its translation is CASSFGQGNVDGYTF.

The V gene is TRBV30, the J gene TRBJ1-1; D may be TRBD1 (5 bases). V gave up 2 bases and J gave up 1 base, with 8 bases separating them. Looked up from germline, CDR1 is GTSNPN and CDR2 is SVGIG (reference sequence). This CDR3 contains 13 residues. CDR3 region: CAWSLTGNTEAFF. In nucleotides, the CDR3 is TGTGCCTGGAGTCTCACAGGGAACACTGAAGCTTTCTTT. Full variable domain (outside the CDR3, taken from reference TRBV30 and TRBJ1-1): SQTIHQWPATLVQPVGSPLSLECTVEGTSNPNLYWYRQAAGRGLQLLFYSVGIGQISSEVPQNLSASRPQDRQFILSSKKLLLSDSGFYLCAWSLTGNTEAFFGQGTRLTVV.

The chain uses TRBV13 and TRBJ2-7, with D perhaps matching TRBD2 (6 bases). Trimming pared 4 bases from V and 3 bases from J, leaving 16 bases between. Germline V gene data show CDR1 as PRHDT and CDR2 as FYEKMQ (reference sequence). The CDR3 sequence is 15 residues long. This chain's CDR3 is CASSSRDSDIYEQYF. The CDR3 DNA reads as TGTGCCAGCAGCTCCCGGGACTCCGATATCTACGAGCAGTACTTC.

CDR3 DNA sequence: TGTGCCAGCAGCTTAGGGACTAGCTCCTCGGTCGCAGATACGCAGTATTTT. It specifies CASSLGTSSSVADTQYF. The rearrangement links TRBV7-2 to TRBJ2-3; 8 bases are shared with TRBD2. Germline CDR1 reads SGHTA; CDR2 reads FQGNSA. V dropped 1 base and J dropped 4; count of bases not matched to a gene: 10. CDR3 size: 17 residues. Variable domain in full (rest from reference TRBV7-2 and TRBJ2-3): GAGVSQSPSNKVTEKGKDVELRCDPISGHTALYWYRQSLGQGLEFLIYFQGNSAPDKSGLPSDRFSAERTGGSVSTLTIQRTQQEDSAVYLCASSLGTSSSVADTQYFGPGTRLTVL.

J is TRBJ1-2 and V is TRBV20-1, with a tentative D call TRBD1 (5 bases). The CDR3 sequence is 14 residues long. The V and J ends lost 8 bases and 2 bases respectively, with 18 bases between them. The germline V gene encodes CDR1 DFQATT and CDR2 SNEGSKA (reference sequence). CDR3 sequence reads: CSPYLAEGNYGYTF. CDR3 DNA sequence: TGCAGTCCATACCTAGCGGAGGGGAACTATGGCTACACCTTC.

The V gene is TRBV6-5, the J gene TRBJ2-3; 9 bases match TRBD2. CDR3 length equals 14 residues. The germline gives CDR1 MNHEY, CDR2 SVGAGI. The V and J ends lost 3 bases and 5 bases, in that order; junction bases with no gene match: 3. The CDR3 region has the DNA TGTGCCAGCAGTTATGGCGGGGGGGGAGATACGCAGTATTTT. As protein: CASSYGGGGDTQYF.

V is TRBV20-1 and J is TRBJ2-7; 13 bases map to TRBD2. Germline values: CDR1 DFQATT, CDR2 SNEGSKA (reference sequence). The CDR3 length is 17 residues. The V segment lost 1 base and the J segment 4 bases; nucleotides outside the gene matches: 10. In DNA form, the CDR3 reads TGCAGTGCTAGAGGGACTAGCGGGGGCAACTTACTATACGAGCAGTACTTC. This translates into CSARGTSGGNLLYEQYF.

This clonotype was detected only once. The CDR3 coding sequence is TGTGCCAGCAGCCAAGATCTCCAGTACTACAATGAGCAGTTCTTC. It is translated as CASSQDLQYYNEQFF. The rearrangement links TRBV14 to TRBJ2-1; no firm D call. Germline lookup yields CDR1 SGHDN and CDR2 FVKESK. V was shortened by 0 bases and J by 3 bases, with 9 bases between the two germline ends. The CDR3 loop spans 15 amino acids. The entire variable domain, with the rest obtained from reference TRBV14 and TRBJ2-1, is as follows: EAGVTQFPSHSVIEKGQTVTLRCDPISGHDNLYWYRRVMGKEIKFLLHFVKESKQDESGMPNNRFLAERTGGTYSTLKVQPAELEDSGVYFCASSQDLQYYNEQFFGPGTRLTVL.

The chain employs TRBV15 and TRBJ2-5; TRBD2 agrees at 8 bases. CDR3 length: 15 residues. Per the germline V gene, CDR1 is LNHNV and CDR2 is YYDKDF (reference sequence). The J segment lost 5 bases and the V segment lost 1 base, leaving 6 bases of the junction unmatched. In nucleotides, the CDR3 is TGTGCCACCAGCAGAGTCCGGACTAGCCTGGAGACCCAGTACTTC. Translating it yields CATSRVRTSLETQYF.

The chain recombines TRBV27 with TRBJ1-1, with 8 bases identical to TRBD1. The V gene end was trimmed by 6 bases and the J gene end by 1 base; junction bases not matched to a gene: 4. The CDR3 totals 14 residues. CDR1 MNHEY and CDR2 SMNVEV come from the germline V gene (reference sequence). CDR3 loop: CASRGQGSNTEAFF. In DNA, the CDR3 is TGTGCCAGCAGAGGACAGGGATCGAACACTGAAGCTTTCTTT.